This TCR beta chain was captured by sequencing in a study of CD8 T cells in ankylosing spondylitis. The study, taken as a whole, reports: Typical of ankylosing spondylitis blood, it appeared, was a TCR beta motif of fewer than 10 highly homologous variants.

Germline V gene data show CDR1 as SGHTA and CDR2 as FQGTGA. This CDR3 has 14 amino acids. Trimming pared 5 bases from V and 6 bases from J, leaving 17 bases between. With molecular barcodes, quantitative 5'-RACE was used to make the TCR beta libraries. From the 5' RACE reads, TCRdb called clonotypes with MiXCR, one entry per CDR3 protein. The table has 220,000 or so distinct CDR3 sequences, about 17% seen once. This clonotype showed up just a few times. Its antigen is unidentified. This receptor was taken from a male donor with ankylosing spondylitis. The sample taken for sequencing was blood, either unsorted or a sorted T cell fraction (not recorded which). This chain joins TRBV7-3 and TRBJ2-7; TRBD2 might be the D (6 bases). The CDR3 loop reads CASSPGSGAPEQYF. The CDR3 DNA reads as TGTGCCAGCAGCCCCGGGAGTGGGGCCCCCGAGCAGTACTTC.